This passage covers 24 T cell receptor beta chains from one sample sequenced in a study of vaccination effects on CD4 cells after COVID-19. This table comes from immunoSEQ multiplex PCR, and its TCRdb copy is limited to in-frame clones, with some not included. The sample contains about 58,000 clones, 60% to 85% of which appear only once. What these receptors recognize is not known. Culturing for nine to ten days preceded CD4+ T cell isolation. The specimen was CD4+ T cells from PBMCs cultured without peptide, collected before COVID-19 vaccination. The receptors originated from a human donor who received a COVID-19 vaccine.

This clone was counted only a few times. CDR3: CASSQRGGSGQPQHF. The CDR3 region has the DNA TGCGCCAGCAGCCAAAGAGGGGGTAGTGGTCAGCCCCAGCATTTT. The chain uses TRBV4-3 and TRBJ1-5, with a possible D match to TRBD1 (6 bases). V was trimmed by 2 bases and J by 6 bases, leaving 14 bases between them. The CDR3 runs to 15 residues. Germline CDR1 is LGHNA and CDR2 is YSLEER.

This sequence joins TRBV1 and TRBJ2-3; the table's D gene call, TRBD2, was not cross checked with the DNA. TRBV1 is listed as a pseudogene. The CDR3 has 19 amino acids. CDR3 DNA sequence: TGCACCAGCAGCCCCTTGTTGCGGGGGGCCCCATCGAACACAGATACGCAGTATTTT. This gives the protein CTSSPLLRGAPSNTDTQYF.

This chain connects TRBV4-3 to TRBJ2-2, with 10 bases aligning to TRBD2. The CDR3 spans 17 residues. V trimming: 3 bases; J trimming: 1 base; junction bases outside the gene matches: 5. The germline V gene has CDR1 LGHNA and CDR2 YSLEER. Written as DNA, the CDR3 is TGCGCCAGCAGCCAGATCCTAGCGGGGGTGAACACCGGGGAGCTGTTTTTT. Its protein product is CASSQILAGVNTGELFF.

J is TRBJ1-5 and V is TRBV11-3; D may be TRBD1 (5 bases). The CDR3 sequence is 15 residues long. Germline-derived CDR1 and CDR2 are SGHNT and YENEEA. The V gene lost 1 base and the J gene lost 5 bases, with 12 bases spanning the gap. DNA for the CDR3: TGTGCCAGCAGCTTAGCGTTGGCAGGGCATCAGCCCCAGCATTTT. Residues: CASSLALAGHQPQHF.

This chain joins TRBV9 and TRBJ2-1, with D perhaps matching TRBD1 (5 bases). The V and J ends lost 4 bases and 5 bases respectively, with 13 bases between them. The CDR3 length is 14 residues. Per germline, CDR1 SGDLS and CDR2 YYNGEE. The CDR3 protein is CASSPRTGNNEQFF. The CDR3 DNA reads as TGTGCCAGCAGCCCCCGAACAGGAAACAATGAGCAGTTCTTC. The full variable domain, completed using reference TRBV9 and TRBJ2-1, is DSGVTQTPKHLITATGQRVTLRCSPRSGDLSVYWYQQSLDQGLQFLIQYYNGEERAKGNILERFSAQQFPDLHSELNLSSLELGDSALYFCASSPRTGNNEQFFGPGTRLTVL.

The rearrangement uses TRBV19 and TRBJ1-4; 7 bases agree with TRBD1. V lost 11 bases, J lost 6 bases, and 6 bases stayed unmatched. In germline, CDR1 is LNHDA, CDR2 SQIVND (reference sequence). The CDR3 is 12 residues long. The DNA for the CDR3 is TGTGCCGTTCGGGACAGTGATGAAAAACTGTTTTTT. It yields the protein CAVRDSDEKLFF.

The CDR3 DNA follows: TGTGCCAGCAGCAACGATCTCCGGACAGGGGACGCATTTGGGTTTCAGCCCCAGCATTTT. This gives the protein CASSNDLRTGDAFGFQPQHF. The V gene is TRBV21-1, the J gene TRBJ1-5; TRBD1, the table's D call, lacks a check against the DNA. TRBV21-1 is given as a pseudogene. The CDR3 is 20 residues long.

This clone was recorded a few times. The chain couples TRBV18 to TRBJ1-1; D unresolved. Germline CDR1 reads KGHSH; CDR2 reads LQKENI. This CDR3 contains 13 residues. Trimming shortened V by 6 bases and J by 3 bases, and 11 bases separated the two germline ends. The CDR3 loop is CASSWERDTEAFF. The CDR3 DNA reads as TGTGCCAGCTCTTGGGAGAGGGACACTGAAGCTTTCTTT. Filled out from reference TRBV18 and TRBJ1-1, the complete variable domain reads NAGVMQNPRHLVRRRGQEARLRCSPMKGHSHVYWYRQLPEEGLKFMVYLQKENIIDESGMPKERFSAEFPKEGPSILRIQQVVRGDSAAYFCASSWERDTEAFFGQGTRLTVV.

Written as DNA, the CDR3 is TGTGCCAGCAGTTACTCGTTGGGACGGCCCTATGTAGGCTACACCTTC. It codes for CASSYSLGRPYVGYTF. The V gene is TRBV6-5, the J gene TRBJ1-2, with D possibly being TRBD1 (5 bases). CDR1 is MNHEY and CDR2 is SVGAGI in the germline V gene. V gave up 0 bases and J gave up 8 bases, with 19 bases separating them. The CDR3 contains 16 residues.

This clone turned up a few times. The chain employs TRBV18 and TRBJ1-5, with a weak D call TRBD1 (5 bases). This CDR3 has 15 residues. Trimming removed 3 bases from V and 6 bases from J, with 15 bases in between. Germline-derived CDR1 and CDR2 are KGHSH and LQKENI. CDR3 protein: CASSPGRGIAQPQHF. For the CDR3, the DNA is TGTGCCAGCTCACCTGGTAGGGGAATAGCTCAGCCCCAGCATTTT.

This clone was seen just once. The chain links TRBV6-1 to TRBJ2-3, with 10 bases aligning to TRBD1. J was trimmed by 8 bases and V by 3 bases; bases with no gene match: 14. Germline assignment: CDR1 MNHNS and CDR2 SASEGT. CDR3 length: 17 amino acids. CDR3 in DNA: TGTGCCAGCAGTGACCGTGAGGGACAGGGGAGCGTCGGTACGCAGTATTTT. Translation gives CASSDREGQGSVGTQYF.

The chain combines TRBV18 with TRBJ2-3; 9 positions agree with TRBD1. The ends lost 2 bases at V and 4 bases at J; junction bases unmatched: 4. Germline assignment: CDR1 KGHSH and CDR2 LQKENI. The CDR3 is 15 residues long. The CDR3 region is CASSPGTGIPDTQYF. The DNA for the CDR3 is TGTGCCAGCTCACCAGGGACAGGGATCCCAGATACGCAGTATTTT.

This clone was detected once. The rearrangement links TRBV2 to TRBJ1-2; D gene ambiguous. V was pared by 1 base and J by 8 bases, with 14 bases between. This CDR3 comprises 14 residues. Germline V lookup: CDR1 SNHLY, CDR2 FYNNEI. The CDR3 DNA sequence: TGTGCCAGCAGTGAAGTTAAGGGTATAGGGGGCTACACCTTC. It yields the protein CASSEVKGIGGYTF.

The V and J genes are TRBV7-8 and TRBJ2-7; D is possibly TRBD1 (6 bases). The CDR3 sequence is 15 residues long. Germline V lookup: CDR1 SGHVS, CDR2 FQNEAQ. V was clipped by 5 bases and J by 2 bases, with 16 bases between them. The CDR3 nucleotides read TGTGCCAGCAGCACGTCCTGGACAGCCCCCTACGAGCAGTACGTC. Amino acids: CASSTSWTAPYEQYV.

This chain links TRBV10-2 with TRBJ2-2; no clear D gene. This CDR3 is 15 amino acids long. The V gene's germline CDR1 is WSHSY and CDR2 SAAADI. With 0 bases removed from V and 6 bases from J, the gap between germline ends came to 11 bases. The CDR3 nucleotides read TGCGCCAGCAGTGAGTCGCTCCTAGGGTCCGGGGAGCTGTTTTTT. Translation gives CASSESLLGSGELFF.

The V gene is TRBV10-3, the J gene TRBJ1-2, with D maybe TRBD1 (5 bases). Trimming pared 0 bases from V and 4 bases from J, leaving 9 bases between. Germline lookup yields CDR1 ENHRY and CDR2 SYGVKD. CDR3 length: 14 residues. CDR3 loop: CAISESREAYGYTF. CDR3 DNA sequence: TGTGCCATCAGTGAGTCCAGGGAAGCCTATGGCTACACCTTC.

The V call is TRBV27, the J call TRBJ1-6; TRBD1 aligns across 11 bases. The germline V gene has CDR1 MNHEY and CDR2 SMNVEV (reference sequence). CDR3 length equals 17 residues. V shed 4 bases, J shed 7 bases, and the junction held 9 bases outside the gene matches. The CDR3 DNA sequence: TGTGCCAGCAGTTCCGGGACAGGGGGAACCCGAAATTCACCCCTCCACTTT. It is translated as CASSSGTGGTRNSPLHF.

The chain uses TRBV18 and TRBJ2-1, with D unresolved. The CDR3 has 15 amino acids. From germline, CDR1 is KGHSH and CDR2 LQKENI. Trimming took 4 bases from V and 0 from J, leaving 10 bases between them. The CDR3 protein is CASSQGTSSYNEQFF. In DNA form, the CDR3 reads TGTGCCAGCTCACAGGGAACGAGCTCCTACAATGAGCAGTTCTTC.

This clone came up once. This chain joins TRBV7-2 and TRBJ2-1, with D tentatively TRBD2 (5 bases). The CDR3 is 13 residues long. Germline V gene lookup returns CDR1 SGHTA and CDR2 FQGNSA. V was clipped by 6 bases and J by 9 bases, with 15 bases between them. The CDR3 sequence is CASRVTSIGEQFF. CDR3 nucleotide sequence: TGTGCCAGCAGAGTTACTAGTATCGGTGAGCAGTTCTTC.

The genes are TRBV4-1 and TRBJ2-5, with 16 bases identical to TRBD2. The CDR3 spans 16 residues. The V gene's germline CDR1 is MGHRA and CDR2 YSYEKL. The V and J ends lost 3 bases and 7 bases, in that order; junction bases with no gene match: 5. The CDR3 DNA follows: TGCGCCAGCAGCCAGGCCGGGACTAGCGGGGGGGTGACCCAGTACTTC. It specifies CASSQAGTSGGVTQYF.

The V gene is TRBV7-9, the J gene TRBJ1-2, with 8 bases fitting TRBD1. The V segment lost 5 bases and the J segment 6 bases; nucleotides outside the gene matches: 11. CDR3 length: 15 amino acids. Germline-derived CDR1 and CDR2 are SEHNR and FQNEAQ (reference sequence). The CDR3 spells CASSLPRGQIHGYTF. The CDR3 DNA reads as TGTGCCAGCAGCCTTCCCAGGGGGCAAATTCATGGCTACACCTTC.

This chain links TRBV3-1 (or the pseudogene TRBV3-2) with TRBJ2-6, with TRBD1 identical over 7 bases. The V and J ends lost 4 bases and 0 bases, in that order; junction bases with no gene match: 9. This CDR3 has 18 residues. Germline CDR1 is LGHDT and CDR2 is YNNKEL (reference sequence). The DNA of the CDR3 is TGTGCCAGCAGCCCTAAATTGGGACAGTTCTCTGGGGCCAACGTCCTGACTTTC. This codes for CASSPKLGQFSGANVLTF.

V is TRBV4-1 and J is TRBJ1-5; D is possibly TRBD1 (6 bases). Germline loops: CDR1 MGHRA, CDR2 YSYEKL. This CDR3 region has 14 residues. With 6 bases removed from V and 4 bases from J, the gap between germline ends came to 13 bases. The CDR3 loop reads CASRATGFNQPQHF. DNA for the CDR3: TGCGCCAGCAGGGCTACAGGGTTTAATCAGCCCCAGCATTTT.

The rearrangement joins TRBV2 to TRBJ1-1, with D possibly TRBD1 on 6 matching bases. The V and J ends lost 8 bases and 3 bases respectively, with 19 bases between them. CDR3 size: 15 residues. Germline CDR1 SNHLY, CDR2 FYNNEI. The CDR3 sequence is CASGRGQARDTEAFF. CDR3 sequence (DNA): TGTGCCAGCGGACGGGGGCAAGCACGGGACACTGAAGCTTTCTTT.